This T cell receptor beta chain was captured by sequencing in a study of T cell clonality in common variable immunodeficiency. This clone was seen only a few times. Its specificity is not known. The study's findings and limits: Compared with healthy controls, CVID subjects showed increased TCRbeta clonality, mostly in about a third. In common variable immunodeficiency, TCR beta chains reportedly carried fewer deletions and N-nucleotide insertions.

Of CVID subjects, around 16 were female and roughly 30 male, mean age approximately 40. Assay used: immunoSEQ multiplex PCR; TCRdb lists only in-frame clones, some missing. The repertoire has around 19,000 clones, none seen only once; the ten largest take 5.5% to 8.5%. Material for sequencing was peripheral blood mononuclear cells. The sequence was collected from a human donor with common variable immunodeficiency.

Incomplete CDR3 DNA: TGTGCCAGCTCACCACCTAACGACAGGTTCGGGAACACTGAA. Protein sequence: CASSPPNDRFGNTE. The complete CDR3 sequence is CASSPPNDRFGNTEAFF. The V call is TRBV18, the J call TRBJ1-1, with D perhaps matching TRBD1 (6 bases). The read gets to within 3 residues of the CDR3 end, and the germline J gene fills in the rest. This CDR3 comprises 17 residues. Germline CDR1 reads KGHSH; CDR2 reads LQKENI. With 0 bases removed from V and 1 base from J, the gap between germline ends came to 15 bases.